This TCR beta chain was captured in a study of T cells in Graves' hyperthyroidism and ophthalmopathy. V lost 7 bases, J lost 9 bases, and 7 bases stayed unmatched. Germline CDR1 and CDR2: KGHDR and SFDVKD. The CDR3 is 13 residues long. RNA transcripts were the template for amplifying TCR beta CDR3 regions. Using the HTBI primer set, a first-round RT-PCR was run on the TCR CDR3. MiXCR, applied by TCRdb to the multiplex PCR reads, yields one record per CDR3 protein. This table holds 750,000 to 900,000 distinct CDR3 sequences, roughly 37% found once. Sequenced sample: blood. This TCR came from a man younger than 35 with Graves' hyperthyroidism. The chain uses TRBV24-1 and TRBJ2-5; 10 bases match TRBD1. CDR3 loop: CATSVDRGLAQYF. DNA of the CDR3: TGTGCCACCAGCGTTGACAGGGGGCTCGCCCAGTACTTC.